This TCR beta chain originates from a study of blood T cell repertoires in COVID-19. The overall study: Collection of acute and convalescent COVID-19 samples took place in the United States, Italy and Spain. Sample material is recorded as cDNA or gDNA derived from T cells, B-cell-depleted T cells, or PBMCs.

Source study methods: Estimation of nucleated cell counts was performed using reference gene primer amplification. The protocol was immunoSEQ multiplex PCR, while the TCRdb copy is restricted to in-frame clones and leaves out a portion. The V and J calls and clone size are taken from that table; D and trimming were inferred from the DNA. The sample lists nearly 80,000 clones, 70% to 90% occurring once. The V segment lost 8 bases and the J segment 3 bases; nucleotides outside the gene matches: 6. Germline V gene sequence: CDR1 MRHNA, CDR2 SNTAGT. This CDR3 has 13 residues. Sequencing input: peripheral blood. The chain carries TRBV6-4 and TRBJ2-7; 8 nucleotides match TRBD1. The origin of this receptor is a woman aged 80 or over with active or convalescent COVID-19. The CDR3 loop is CASGRQGNYEQYF. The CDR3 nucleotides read TGTGCCAGCGGTCGACAGGGGAACTACGAGCAGTACTTC.